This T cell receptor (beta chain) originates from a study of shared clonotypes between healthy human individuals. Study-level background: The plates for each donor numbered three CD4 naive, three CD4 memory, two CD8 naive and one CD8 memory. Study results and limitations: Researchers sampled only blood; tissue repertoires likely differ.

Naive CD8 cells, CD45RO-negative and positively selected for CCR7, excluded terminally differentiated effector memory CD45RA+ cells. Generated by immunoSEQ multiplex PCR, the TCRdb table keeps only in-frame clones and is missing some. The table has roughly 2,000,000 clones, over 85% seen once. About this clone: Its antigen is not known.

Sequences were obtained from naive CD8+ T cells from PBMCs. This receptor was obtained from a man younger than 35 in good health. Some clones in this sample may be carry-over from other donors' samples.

DNA for the CDR3: TGTGCCAGCAGCCAAAGCCTCGACAGGCCAGACCCCGAGCAGTACTTC. Its translation: CASSQSLDRPDPEQYF. The V and J genes are TRBV9 and TRBJ2-7, with D possibly TRBD1 on 6 matching bases. CDR1 and CDR2 from the germline V gene are SGDLS and YYNGEE. This CDR3 region has 16 residues. Trimming left V 4 bases short and J 6 bases short, with 23 bases between.